One sample yielded the 30 T cell receptor beta chains listed below, sequenced in a study of blood T cells in healthy people across ages. PCR was performed a second time for about 7 to 11 cycles using a sample-barcoded 5' primer and a J-beta primer mix. TCRdb independently ran MiXCR on the 5' RACE reads; one entry per CDR3 protein. The sample includes about 650,000 distinct CDR3 sequences, about 34% of them seen just once. Sequenced: blood. These TCRs come from a woman aged 80 or older in good health.

The gene calls are TRBV12-3 or TRBV12-4 and TRBJ2-7, with D maybe TRBD2 (6 bases). V was pared by 9 bases and J by 5 bases, with 23 bases between. This CDR3 spans 15 amino acids. DNA of the CDR3: TGTGCCAGTCGAGTGGAGGGACGGAGTGCCAACGAGCAGTACTTC. Its protein is CASRVEGRSANEQYF.

This clonotype was recorded at least ten times. A much larger clone differs from this one at a single base, so this may be a read error. The chain has TRBV7-2 and TRBJ2-5; maybe TRBD1 (6 bases). The V gene's germline CDR1 is SGHTA and CDR2 FQGNSA. The CDR3 contains 16 residues. The germline V and J ends were trimmed by 3 bases and 11 bases, with 25 bases remaining between them. CDR3 region: CASSLGDRPSYNEQYF. CDR3 DNA: TGTGCCAGCAGCTTGGGCGACAGGCCATCTTACAATGAGCAGTACTTC.

This clonotype was recorded only once. This clone may be a read error of a much larger clone one base away. This chain's CDR3 is CASSLQADEQYF. In DNA, the CDR3 is TGTGCCAGCAGCCTACAGGCCGATGAGCAGTACTTC. The rearrangement links TRBV5-4 to TRBJ2-7; maybe TRBD1 (5 bases). Deletions cut 4 bases from V and 7 bases from J, with 12 bases between. Per germline, CDR1 SGHNT and CDR2 YYREEE (reference sequence). This CDR3 region has 12 residues.

This clonotype was recorded many times. The CDR3 sequence is CASSYSKGEGDEKLFF. Written as DNA, the CDR3 is TGTGCCAGCAGTTATTCGAAGGGGGAAGGGGATGAAAAACTGTTTTTT. V is TRBV6-6 and J is TRBJ1-4, with a tentative D call TRBD1 (6 bases). This CDR3 is built from 16 residues. Trimming stripped 3 bases from V and 6 bases from J, with 17 bases between. CDR1 MNHNY and CDR2 SVGAGI come from the germline V gene (reference sequence).

Ten or more counts support this clonotype. The chain recombines TRBV4-1 with TRBJ1-5; the D gene is possibly TRBD1 (5 bases). The V end was cut by 2 bases, the J end by 4 bases, with 9 bases between. This CDR3 is built from 14 residues. Germline assignment: CDR1 MGHRA and CDR2 YSYEKL. Here the CDR3 reads CASSQSTGNQPQHF. The CDR3 DNA follows: TGCGCCAGCAGCCAATCCACAGGTAATCAGCCCCAGCATTTT.

The V call is TRBV20-1, the J call TRBJ2-7; 7 bases line up with TRBD1. CDR1 is DFQATT, CDR2 SNEGSKA, per germline (reference sequence). After removal of 4 bases from V and 7 bases from J, the junction contained 16 bases not matched to a gene. The CDR3 covers 15 residues. The CDR3 nucleotides read TGCAGTGCTACAACTCCACAGGGGATCACGAGGGAGCAGTACTTC. This gives the protein CSATTPQGITREQYF.

This chain joins TRBV27 and TRBJ2-5; unclear D gene. The V gene lost 1 base and the J gene lost 7 bases, with 13 bases spanning the gap. The CDR3 is 14 amino acids. The germline CDR1 and CDR2 sequences are MNHEY and SMNVEV (reference sequence). CDR3 nucleotide sequence: TGTGCCAGCAGTTTATACGGTGGCGGTGGGACCCAGTACTTC. Protein sequence: CASSLYGGGGTQYF.

There are many counts of this clonotype. The genes are TRBV6-2 or TRBV6-3 and TRBJ2-5; D is perhaps TRBD1 or TRBD2 (5 bases each). Trimming shortened V by 0 bases and J by 1 base, and 9 bases separated the two germline ends. The germline CDR1 and CDR2 sequences are MNHEY and SVGEGT. The CDR3 sequence is 15 residues long. The CDR3 bases are TGTGCCAGCAGTTACTCGGGGGTTTCCCAAGAGACCCAGTACTTC. Translating gives CASSYSGVSQETQYF.

This clonotype was counted only a few times. This may arise from a read error, as a much more abundant clone is one base away. J is TRBJ1-6 and V is TRBV5-1, with D hard to call. The CDR3 has 14 residues. Germline V gene lookup returns CDR1 SGHRS and CDR2 YFSETQ. The CDR3 coding sequence is TGCGCCAGCAGCTTGGACGCCCAGGATTCACCCCCCCACTTT. It specifies CASSLDAQDSPPHF.

The chain is built from TRBV7-8 and TRBJ2-7, with D perhaps matching TRBD2 (6 bases). CDR1 and CDR2 (germline): SGHVS, FQNEAQ. The CDR3 contains 16 residues. Trimming removed 1 base at V and 4 bases at J, with 17 bases between. In nucleotides, the CDR3 is TGTGCCAGCAGCTTAGGGATGTCTAGCGTTGGTTACGAGCAGTACTTC. This translates into CASSLGMSSVGYEQYF.

This clonotype has at least ten counts. The chain carries TRBV7-2 and TRBJ2-3; 10 bases match TRBD1. V dropped 5 bases and J dropped 3; count of bases not matched to a gene: 5. This CDR3 contains 15 residues. CDR1 is SGHTA and CDR2 is FQGNSA in the germline V gene. CDR3 residues: CASSRDRGHTDTQYF. The CDR3 DNA reads TGTGCCAGCAGCAGGGACAGGGGACATACAGATACGCAGTATTTT.

This clonotype was seen repeatedly, ten times or more. The chain has TRBV2 and TRBJ1-2, with D tentatively TRBD1 (5 bases). CDR1 is SNHLY, CDR2 FYNNEI, per germline. Trimming left V 6 bases short and J 6 bases short, with 20 bases between. The CDR3 spans 15 residues. CDR3 amino acids: CASSQTRGALNGYTF. The DNA for the CDR3 is TGTGCCAGCAGCCAAACTCGAGGGGCGCTGAATGGCTACACCTTC.

This chain connects TRBV15 to TRBJ1-1, with D possibly TRBD1 on 6 matching bases. V was shortened by 2 bases and J by 6 bases, with 16 bases between the two germline ends. CDR3 size: 15 residues. Germline V gene sequence: CDR1 LNHNV, CDR2 YYDKDF (reference sequence). CDR3 sequence (DNA): TGTGCCACCAGCAGACATGTACAGGGTCTGGCTGAAGCTTTCTTT. It specifies CATSRHVQGLAEAFF.

This clonotype was counted at least ten times. This rearrangement joins TRBV20-1 to TRBJ2-5; 11 positions agree with TRBD1. The CDR3 covers 14 residues. V dropped 5 bases and J dropped 2; count of bases not matched to a gene: 4. The germline gives CDR1 DFQATT, CDR2 SNEGSKA (reference sequence). CDR3 DNA: TGCAGTGCTCCCGGACAGGGGGCACAAGAGACCCAGTACTTC. Translation gives CSAPGQGAQETQYF.

Notes on this clonotype: One end of the junction is discordant with germline, which a read error may explain. This sequence joins TRBV20-1 and TRBJ2-7; D is possibly TRBD2 (6 bases). The CDR3 is 15 residues long. Germline assignment: CDR1 DFQATT and CDR2 SNEGSKA (reference sequence). CDR3 sequence (DNA): TGCAGTGCTGGATCTAGCGATAGGAGCTCCTACGAGCGGTACTTC. This encodes CSAGSSDRSSYERYF.

This chain joins TRBV12-3 or TRBV12-4 and TRBJ1-2; TRBD1 is a possible D gene (6 bases). V dropped 6 bases and J dropped 8 bases, with 13 bases sitting between them. The CDR3 loop spans 12 amino acids. CDR3 bases: TGTGCCAGCAGGCCCCCCGGGGGCGGCTACACCTTC. This translates into CASRPPGGGYTF.

The gene calls are TRBV6-6 and TRBJ1-5; D is unresolved. The length of the CDR3 is 14 residues. CDR1 and CDR2 (germline): MNHNY, SVGAGI (reference sequence). V gave up 6 bases and J gave up 2 bases, with 11 bases separating them. The CDR3 region has the DNA TGTGCCAGCAGAGGGATTTTGGGCAATCAGCCCCAGCATTTT. This codes for CASRGILGNQPQHF.

As for this clonotype: A much larger clone lies one base from this, so it may be a read error. The rearrangement links TRBV6-1 to TRBJ1-5; weak D call: TRBD1 (5 bases). V was clipped by 6 bases and J by 3 bases, with 12 bases between them. The germline V gene has CDR1 MNHNS and CDR2 SASEGT. The CDR3 covers 14 residues. The CDR3 DNA reads TGTGCCAGCAGGGCAGGGTACGCCAATCAGCCCCAGCATTTT. Its protein product is CASRAGYANQPQHF.

The chain carries TRBV10-3 and TRBJ1-5; 11 bases are a match to TRBD1. V trimming: 0 bases; J trimming: 4 bases; junction bases outside the gene matches: 11. Germline CDR1 ENHRY, CDR2 SYGVKD. This CDR3 is 19 amino acids long. The CDR3 reads CAISESETDRGHRNQPQHF. The CDR3 DNA is TGTGCCATCAGTGAGTCCGAAACGGACAGGGGGCATCGAAATCAGCCCCAGCATTTT.

Worth noting for this clonotype: At one end the junction does not follow the germline gene, possibly because of a read error. V gene TRBV6-1 combines with J gene TRBJ2-7; D perhaps matches TRBD2 (5 bases). Germline assignment: CDR1 MNHNS and CDR2 SASEGT. The CDR3 loop spans 14 amino acids. CDR3 nucleotide sequence: TGTGCCATCAGTGATCGGCGGGTGACCTACGAGCAGTACTTC. The encoded protein is CAISDRRVTYEQYF.

Comments on this clonotype: One base away lies a much larger clone, so this may be a sequencing read error. The V call is TRBV15, the J call TRBJ2-5, with TRBD1 as a possible D gene (6 bases). The CDR3 consists of 14 residues. Trimming removed 3 bases from V and 11 bases from J, with 19 bases in between. Looked up from germline, CDR1 is LNHNV and CDR2 is YYDKDF (reference sequence). The CDR3 reads CATSRGQVRNEQYF. CDR3 DNA: TGTGCCACCAGCAGGGGACAAGTTCGGAATGAGCAGTACTTC.

To note about this clonotype: Possible read error: a much larger clone is one base away. This chain uses TRBV20-1 with TRBJ2-5, with 9 bases that match TRBD2. Per germline, CDR1 DFQATT and CDR2 SNEGSKA (reference sequence). This CDR3 region has 14 residues. Trimming took 6 bases from V and 11 from J; bases not matched to a gene: 16. The CDR3 loop reads CSARSGTSLGEQYF. CDR3 nucleotide sequence: TGCAGTGCCCGCTCCGGGACTAGCCTGGGAGAGCAGTACTTC.

This clonotype was counted ten times or more. The chain couples TRBV5-1 to TRBJ2-1; D may be TRBD1 or TRBD2 (6 bases each). Trimming cost V 4 bases and J 6 bases, with 17 bases left between them. Germline CDR1 reads SGHRS; CDR2 reads YFSETQ. The CDR3 sequence is 15 residues long. CDR3 DNA: TGCGCCAGCAGCCCGTTTCCTTGGGGGGCCAATGAGCAGTTCTTC. It codes for CASSPFPWGANEQFF.

To note about this clonotype: A much larger clone differs by one base, so this may be a read error. The chain links TRBV6-5 to TRBJ2-4; 8 bases map to TRBD2. The DNA end is a closer match to TRBJ2-7, so the J assignment may be wrong. This CDR3 has 18 amino acids. CDR1 MNHEY and CDR2 SVGAGI come from the germline V gene. CDR3: CASSYSKSRDQRGHEQYF. The CDR3, as DNA: TGTGCCAGCAGTTACTCGAAATCCCGAGATCAGCGGGGGCACGAGCAGTACTTC.

The V call is TRBV6-6, the J call TRBJ2-5, with a tentative D call TRBD1 (6 bases). The CDR3 is made up of 16 amino acids. V was shortened by 2 bases and J by 1 base, with 14 bases between the two germline ends. The germline gives CDR1 MNHNY, CDR2 SVGAGI (reference sequence). CDR3 region: CASSYEGQGLQETQYF. CDR3 nucleotide sequence: TGTGCCAGCAGTTACGAAGGTCAGGGGCTCCAAGAGACCCAGTACTTC.

As concerns this clonotype: One end of the junction fails to match germline, which may point to a read error. V gene TRBV20-1 combines with J gene TRBJ1-5; D may be TRBD1 (6 bases). CDR1 is DFQATT and CDR2 is SNEGSKA in the germline V gene (reference sequence). This CDR3 has 14 amino acids. The DNA for the CDR3 is TGCAGTGCTAGCTCTGGGGGCAGCAATCAGCCCCGGCATTTT. Protein product: CSASSGGSNQPRHF.

The chain recombines TRBV2 with TRBJ2-5; TRBD1 agrees at 9 bases. This CDR3 region has 17 residues. The ends lost 5 bases at V and 8 bases at J; junction bases unmatched: 18. Germline V gene sequence: CDR1 SNHLY, CDR2 FYNNEI. CDR3 sequence: CASSQPLGGQGGGTQYF. CDR3 DNA: TGTGCCAGCAGTCAACCCTTGGGGGGACAGGGCGGTGGCACCCAGTACTTC.

Note on this clonotype: This may stem from a read error, because a much larger clone lies one nucleotide away. This chain joins TRBV24-1 and TRBJ2-7; 8 bases match TRBD1. After removal of 5 bases from V and 7 bases from J, the junction contained 9 bases not matched to a gene. In germline, CDR1 is KGHDR, CDR2 SFDVKD. The CDR3 totals 14 residues. CDR3 nucleotides: TGTGCCACCAGTGCGGCAGGACAGGGCAATGAGCAGTACTTC. It translates to CATSAAGQGNEQYF.

This clonotype came up once. J is TRBJ2-1 and V is TRBV20-1; 9 bases agree with TRBD2. The germline CDR1 and CDR2 sequences are DFQATT and SNEGSKA (reference sequence). The V gene end was trimmed by 1 base and the J gene end by 9 bases; junction bases not matched to a gene: 16. The CDR3 has 17 residues. The CDR3 protein is CSARAGLSGRFRVEQFF. The DNA for the CDR3 is TGCAGTGCTAGAGCCGGTTTGAGCGGGAGGTTCAGGGTTGAGCAGTTCTTC.

This chain uses TRBV27 with TRBJ2-7; possibly TRBD2 for D (7 bases). Germline assignment: CDR1 MNHEY and CDR2 SMNVEV (reference sequence). The CDR3 is 15 residues long. Trimming left V 8 bases short and J 7 bases short, with 24 bases between. CDR3 in amino acids: CASSLGGGKYNEQYF. DNA for the CDR3: TGTGCCAGCTCCCTGGGAGGGGGAAAATACAATGAGCAGTACTTC.